Below, 3 T cell receptor beta chains from the same sample are listed, as sequenced in a study of T cells in Graves' hyperthyroidism and ophthalmopathy. RNA transcripts served as the template for amplifying TCR beta CDR3 regions. With the HTBI primer set, the TCR CDR3 went through a first round of RT-PCR. TCRdb itself ran the multiplex PCR reads through MiXCR, one entry per CDR3 protein. The data hold hundreds of thousands of distinct CDR3 sequences, with approximately 20% observed a single time. Sequenced material: blood. The receptors shown here come from a man aged 25-45 years with Graves' ophthalmopathy.

As to this clonotype: At one boundary the junction diverges from the germline segment, which might be a read error. The rearrangement joins TRBV6-2 or TRBV6-3 to TRBJ2-7, with D perhaps assigned TRBD1 or TRBD2 (5 bases each). The CDR3 covers 13 residues. The V gene's germline CDR1 is MNHEY and CDR2 SVGEGT. The CDR3 coding sequence is TGTGCCACAGACAGCGGATCTACCTACGAGCGGTACTTC. Residues: CATDSGSTYERYF.

Ten or more counts support this clonotype. The chain is built from TRBV9 and TRBJ2-3; D is uncertain. Deletions cut 0 bases from V and 3 bases from J, with 5 bases between. Per germline, CDR1 SGDLS and CDR2 YYNGEE. CDR3 length: 13 residues. CDR3 bases: TGTGCCAGCAGCGTAGATCCGACAGATACGCAGTATTTT. Its protein product is CASSVDPTDTQYF.

V and J are TRBV20-1 and TRBJ2-1; 11 positions agree with TRBD2. The germline V gene has CDR1 DFQATT and CDR2 SNEGSKA (reference sequence). This CDR3 has 16 amino acids. The V and J ends lost 1 base and 7 bases, in that order; junction bases with no gene match: 9. CDR3 amino acids: CSARGQLAGVGNEQFF. In DNA form, the CDR3 reads TGCAGTGCTAGAGGACAACTAGCGGGAGTCGGGAATGAGCAGTTCTTC.